The clone carrying this T cell receptor (beta chain) was seen only a few times. The antigen is undetermined. The data derive from a study of human T cells and chemical hapten exposure. Study-level information: Per-sample TCR yields varied mainly from small pooled library volume differences.

Study results and caveats: The study found that PT1 expanded TCR counts correlated positively with patch test score. Once DPC sensitization occurred, TCRs above 1 in 1000 frequency showed no change.

As for time point: patch test 1, 2 weeks after DPC sensitization. As for treatment: therapeutic diphenylcyclopropenone sensitization with weekly scalp DPC. Via MiXCR, TCRdb re-called the RACE reads, giving one row per CDR3 protein. The table lists fewer than 150,000 distinct CDR3 sequences, roughly 13% of them singletons. This clonotype was obtained from a man younger than 35 with alopecia areata. Some clones in this sample may be carry-over from other donors' samples. The sequencing here drew on whole blood, taken in connection with sensitization to the hapten diphenylcyclopropenone (DPC).

The CDR3 nucleotides are TGCAGTGCCCCACTACTTCGAGAGACCCAGTACTTC. Translation gives CSAPLLRETQYF. This rearrangement joins TRBV20-1 to TRBJ2-5; D remains ambiguous. The CDR3 totals 12 residues. The V end was cut by 6 bases, the J end by 4 bases, with 12 bases between. Looked up from germline, CDR1 is DFQATT and CDR2 is SNEGSKA (reference sequence).